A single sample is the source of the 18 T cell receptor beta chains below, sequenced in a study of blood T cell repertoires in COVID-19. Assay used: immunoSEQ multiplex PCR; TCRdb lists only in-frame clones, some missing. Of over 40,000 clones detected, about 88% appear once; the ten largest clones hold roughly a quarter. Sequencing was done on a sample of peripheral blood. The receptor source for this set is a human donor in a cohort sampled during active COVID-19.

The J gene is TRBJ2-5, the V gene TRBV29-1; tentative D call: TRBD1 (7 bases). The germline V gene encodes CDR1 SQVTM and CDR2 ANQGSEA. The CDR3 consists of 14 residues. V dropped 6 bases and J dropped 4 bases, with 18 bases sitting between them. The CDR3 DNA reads TGCAGCGTCACCTGGTGGAGGGGGCTAGAGACCCAGTACTTC. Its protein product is CSVTWWRGLETQYF. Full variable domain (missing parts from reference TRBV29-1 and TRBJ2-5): SAVISQKPSRDICQRGTSLTIQCQVDSQVTMMFWYRQQPGQSLTLIATANQGSEATYESGFVIDKFPISRPNLTFSTLTVSNMSPEDSSIYLCSVTWWRGLETQYFGPGTRLLVL.

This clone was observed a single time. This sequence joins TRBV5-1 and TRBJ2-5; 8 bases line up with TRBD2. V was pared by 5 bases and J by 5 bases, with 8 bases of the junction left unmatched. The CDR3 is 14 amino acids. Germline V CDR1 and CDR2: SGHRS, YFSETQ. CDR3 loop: CASSTGGAGETQYF. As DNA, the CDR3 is TGCGCCAGCAGTACCGGGGGGGCCGGGGAGACCCAGTACTTC.

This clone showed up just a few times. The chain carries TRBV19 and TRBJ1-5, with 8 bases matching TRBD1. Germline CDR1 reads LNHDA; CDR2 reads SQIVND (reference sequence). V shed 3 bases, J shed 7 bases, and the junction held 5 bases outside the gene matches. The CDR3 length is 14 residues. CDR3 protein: CASSIKTGEQPQHF. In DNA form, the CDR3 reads TGTGCCAGTAGTATCAAGACAGGGGAACAGCCCCAGCATTTT. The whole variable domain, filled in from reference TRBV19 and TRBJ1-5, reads DGGITQSPKYLFRKEGQNVTLSCEQNLNHDAMYWYRQDPGQGLRLIYYSQIVNDFQKGDIAEGYSVSREKKESFPLTVTSAQKNPTAFYLCASSIKTGEQPQHFGDGTRLSIL.

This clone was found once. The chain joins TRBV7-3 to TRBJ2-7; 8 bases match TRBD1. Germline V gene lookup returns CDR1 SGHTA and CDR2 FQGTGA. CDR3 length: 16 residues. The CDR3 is CDLGDRGFLKGAEQYV. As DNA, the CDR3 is TGTGACCTCGGCGACAGGGGTTTTCTGAAAGGGGCGGAGCAGTACGTC.

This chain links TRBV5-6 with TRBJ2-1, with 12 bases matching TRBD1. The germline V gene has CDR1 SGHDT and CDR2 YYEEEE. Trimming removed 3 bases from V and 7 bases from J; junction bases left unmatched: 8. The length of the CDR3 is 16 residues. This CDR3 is CASSWGTGGAMNEQFF. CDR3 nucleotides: TGTGCCAGCAGCTGGGGGACAGGGGGCGCGATGAATGAGCAGTTCTTC. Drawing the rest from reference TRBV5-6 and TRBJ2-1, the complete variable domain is DAGVTQSPTHLIKTRGQQVTLRCSPKSGHDTVSWYQQALGQGPQFIFQYYEEEERQRGNFPDRFSGHQFPNYSSELNVNALLLGDSALYLCASSWGTGGAMNEQFFGPGTRLTVL.

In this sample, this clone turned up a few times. CDR3 nucleotide sequence: TGCAGCGTGGCGCAGGGCGGGGAGAACACTGAAGCTTTCTTT. Translating it yields CSVAQGGENTEAFF. V gene TRBV29-1 combines with J gene TRBJ1-1; D is possibly TRBD1 (5 bases). This CDR3 is built from 14 residues. Deletions cut 6 bases from V and 1 base from J, with 15 bases between. CDR1 is SQVTM and CDR2 is ANQGSEA in the germline V gene.

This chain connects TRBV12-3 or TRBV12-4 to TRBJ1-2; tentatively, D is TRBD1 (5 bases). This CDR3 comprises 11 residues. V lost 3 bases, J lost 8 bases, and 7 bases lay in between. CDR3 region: CASSLGGGYTF. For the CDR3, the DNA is TGTGCCAGCAGTTTGGGGGGAGGCTACACCTTC.

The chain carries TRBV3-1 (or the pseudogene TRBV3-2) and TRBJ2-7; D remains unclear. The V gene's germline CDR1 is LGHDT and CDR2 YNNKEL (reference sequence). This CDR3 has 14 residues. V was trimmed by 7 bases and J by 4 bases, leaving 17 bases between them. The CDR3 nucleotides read TGTGCCAGCACCGCGGATGCCGAGTGTTACGAGCAGTACGTC. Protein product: CASTADAECYEQYV.

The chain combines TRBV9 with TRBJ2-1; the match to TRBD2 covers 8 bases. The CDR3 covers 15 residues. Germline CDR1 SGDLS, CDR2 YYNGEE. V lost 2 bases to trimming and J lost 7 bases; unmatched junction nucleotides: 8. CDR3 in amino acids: CASSVSGTNGNEQFF. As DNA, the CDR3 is TGTGCCAGCAGCGTTAGCGGGACCAACGGGAATGAGCAGTTCTTC.

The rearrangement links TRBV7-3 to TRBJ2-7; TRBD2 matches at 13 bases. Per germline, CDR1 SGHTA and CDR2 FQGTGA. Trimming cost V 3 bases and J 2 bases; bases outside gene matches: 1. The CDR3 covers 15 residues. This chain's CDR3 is CASSLTSGGTYEQYF. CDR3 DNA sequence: TGTGCCAGCAGCTTGACTAGCGGGGGGACCTACGAGCAGTACTTC.

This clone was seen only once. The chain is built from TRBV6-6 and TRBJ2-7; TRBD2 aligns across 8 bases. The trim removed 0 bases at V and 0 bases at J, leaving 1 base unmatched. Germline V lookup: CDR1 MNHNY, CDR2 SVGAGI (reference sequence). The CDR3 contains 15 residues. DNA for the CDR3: TGTGCCAGCAGTTACTCGACTAGCGCCTCCTACGAGCAGTACTTC. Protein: CASSYSTSASYEQYF.

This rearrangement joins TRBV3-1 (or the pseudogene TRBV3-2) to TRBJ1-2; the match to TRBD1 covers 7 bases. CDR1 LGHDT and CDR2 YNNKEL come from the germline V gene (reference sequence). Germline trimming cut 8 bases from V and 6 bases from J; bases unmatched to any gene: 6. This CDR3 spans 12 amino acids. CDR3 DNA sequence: TGTGCCAGCGGACTGACAGGGCATGGCTACACCTTC. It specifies CASGLTGHGYTF.

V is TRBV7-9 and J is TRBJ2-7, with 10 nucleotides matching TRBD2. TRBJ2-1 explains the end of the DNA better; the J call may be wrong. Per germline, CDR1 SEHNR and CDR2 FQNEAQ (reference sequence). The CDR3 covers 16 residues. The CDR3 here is CASSPSSGSSYNEQFF. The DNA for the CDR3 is TGTGCCAGCAGCCCATCTAGCGGGAGCTCCTACAATGAGCAGTTCTTC.

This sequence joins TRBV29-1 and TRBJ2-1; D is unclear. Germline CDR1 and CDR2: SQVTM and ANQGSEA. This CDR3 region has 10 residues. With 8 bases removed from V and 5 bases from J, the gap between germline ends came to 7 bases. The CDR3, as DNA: TGCAGCCTCCGGGACAATGAGCAGTTCTTC. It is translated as CSLRDNEQFF.

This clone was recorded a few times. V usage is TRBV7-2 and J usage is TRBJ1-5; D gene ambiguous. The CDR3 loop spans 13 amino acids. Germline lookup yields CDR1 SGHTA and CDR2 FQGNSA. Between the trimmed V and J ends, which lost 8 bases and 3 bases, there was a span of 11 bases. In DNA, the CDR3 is TGTGCCAGCGGTGGCGCGGCCAATCAGCCCCAGCATTTT. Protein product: CASGGAANQPQHF.

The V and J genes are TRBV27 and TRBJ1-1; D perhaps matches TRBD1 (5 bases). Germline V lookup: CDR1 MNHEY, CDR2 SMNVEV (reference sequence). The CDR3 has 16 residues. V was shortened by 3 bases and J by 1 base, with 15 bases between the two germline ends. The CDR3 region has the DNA TGTGCCAGCAGTTTTATCGGAGGGGCCAAGAACACTGAAGCTTTCTTT. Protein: CASSFIGGAKNTEAFF.

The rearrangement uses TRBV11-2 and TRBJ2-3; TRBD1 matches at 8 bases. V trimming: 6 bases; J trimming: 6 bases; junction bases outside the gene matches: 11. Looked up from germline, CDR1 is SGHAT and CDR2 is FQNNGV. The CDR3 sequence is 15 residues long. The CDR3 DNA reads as TGTGCCAGCAGTTCCCGACAGGGGAATTTGGATACGCAGTATTTT. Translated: CASSSRQGNLDTQYF.

The CDR3 loop reads CASSHARGGSYEQYF. DNA of the CDR3: TGTGCCAGCAGCCATGCTCGAGGGGGCTCCTACGAGCAGTACTTC. The chain uses TRBV3-1 (or the pseudogene TRBV3-2) and TRBJ2-7, with a weak D call TRBD1 (6 bases). CDR3 length: 15 amino acids. CDR1 is LGHDT and CDR2 is YNNKEL in the germline V gene (reference sequence). Deletions cut 3 bases from V and 0 bases from J, with 12 bases between.